Shown below are 21 T cell receptor beta chains from a single sample sequenced in a study of beta chain features in type 1 diabetes. The investigators reverse transcribed all of the isolated RNA, so they sequenced expressed TCRB transcripts. Produced via immunoSEQ multiplex PCR; TCRdb's table is partial and in-frame only. Altogether more than 300,000 clones are present, 8.5% to 10% being singletons, with the ten largest covering 0.45% to 0.65%. General study results and limits: Within each of all four CD4+ subsets, Type 1 diabetes patients had TCRB CDR3s that were moderately but significantly shorter.

These TCRs' antigens remain unknown. Sequencing input: central memory CD4+ T cells from blood. Receptor source: a man in his thirties or forties with type 1 diabetes.

The V and J genes are TRBV2 and TRBJ2-5, with TRBD1 matching over 7 bases. With V trimmed by 7 bases and J by 1 base, 6 bases remained unmatched. CDR3 size: 14 residues. The germline CDR1 and CDR2 sequences are SNHLY and FYNNEI. The CDR3 coding sequence is TGTGCCAGCATCAGGGGGATTAGCCAAGAGACCCAGTACTTC. It is translated as CASIRGISQETQYF.

The table lists this clone with a few counts. The chain links TRBV5-4 to TRBJ2-5; the D gene is possibly TRBD2 (5 bases). The tail of the sequence fits TRBJ2-7 better, so the J call may be wrong. The CDR3 extends over 14 amino acids. Germline CDR1 reads SGHNT; CDR2 reads YYREEE (reference sequence). The CDR3 is CASSADWNSYEQYF. The CDR3 coding sequence is TGTGCCAGCAGCGCGGACTGGAACTCCTACGAGCAGTACTTC.

The chain employs TRBV4-1 and TRBJ2-3; 9 bases match TRBD1. Germline CDR1 MGHRA, CDR2 YSYEKL. V shed 0 bases, J shed 3 bases, and the junction held 4 bases outside the gene matches. The CDR3 extends over 16 amino acids. The CDR3 region has the DNA TGCGCCAGCAGCCAAGATGGGGGACAGGGAACAGATACGCAGTATTTT. Translation gives CASSQDGGQGTDTQYF.

The V call is TRBV9, the J call TRBJ2-3; TRBD2 agrees at 7 bases. The CDR3 is made up of 15 amino acids. V lost 0 bases, J lost 4 bases, and 5 bases stayed unmatched. The germline gives CDR1 SGDLS, CDR2 YYNGEE. The CDR3 sequence: CASSVDRGRADTQYF. CDR3 coding DNA: TGTGCCAGCAGCGTAGATCGCGGGAGAGCAGATACGCAGTATTTT.

This clone was seen a few times. The chain joins TRBV6-1 to TRBJ1-1; D remains unclear. V was trimmed by 1 base and J by 0 bases, leaving 6 bases between them. This CDR3 spans 14 amino acids. CDR1 MNHNS and CDR2 SASEGT come from the germline V gene. Written as DNA, the CDR3 is TGTGCCAGCAGTGAAGGACGGATGAACACTGAAGCTTTCTTT. As protein: CASSEGRMNTEAFF.

In this sample, this clone turned up a few times. The chain recombines TRBV7-6 with TRBJ2-1; D unclear. CDR1 and CDR2 (germline): SGHVS, FNYEAQ. The length of the CDR3 is 14 residues. V dropped 4 bases and J dropped 0 bases, with 7 bases sitting between them. Written as DNA, the CDR3 is TGTGCCAGCAGCTCGATAGGCTCCTACAATGAGCAGTTCTTC. It yields the protein CASSSIGSYNEQFF.

There are a few counts of this clone. This chain uses TRBV5-6 with TRBJ1-2, with 7 bases fitting TRBD1. V was pared by 5 bases and J by 7 bases, with 5 bases of the junction left unmatched. CDR3 length: 12 amino acids. Germline V CDR1 and CDR2: SGHDT, YYEEEE. CDR3 amino acids: CASRNAGGGYTF. The CDR3 DNA reads TGTGCCAGCAGGAACGCAGGGGGTGGCTACACCTTC. Filled out from reference TRBV5-6 and TRBJ1-2, the complete variable domain reads DAGVTQSPTHLIKTRGQQVTLRCSPKSGHDTVSWYQQALGQGPQFIFQYYEEEERQRGNFPDRFSGHQFPNYSSELNVNALLLGDSALYLCASRNAGGGYTFGSGTRLTVV.

The V and J genes are TRBV19 and TRBJ1-2; TRBD1 matches 10 bases. The CDR3 consists of 14 residues. Per the germline V gene, CDR1 is LNHDA and CDR2 is SQIVND (reference sequence). The V gene end was trimmed by 5 bases and the J gene end by 4 bases; junction bases not matched to a gene: 4. The CDR3 loop reads CASSVGQGSYGYTF. CDR3 bases: TGTGCCAGTAGTGTGGGACAGGGGAGCTATGGCTACACCTTC.

This clone was counted a few times. V usage is TRBV11-2 and J usage is TRBJ2-5; the D gene is possibly TRBD2 (5 bases). The germline CDR1 and CDR2 sequences are SGHAT and FQNNGV. V was clipped by 1 base and J by 5 bases, with 14 bases between them. This CDR3 comprises 15 residues. The CDR3 DNA follows: TGTGCCAGCAGCTTAGGAGCGGAGCCTCGGGAGACCCAGTACTTC. Amino acid sequence: CASSLGAEPRETQYF.

CDR3 sequence: CAWGLGSRALGELFF. CDR3 DNA: TGTGCCTGGGGGTTGGGTTCGCGGGCCCTCGGGGAGCTGTTTTTT. The rearrangement links TRBV30 to TRBJ2-2, with D tentatively TRBD2 (5 bases). Germline CDR1 GTSNPN, CDR2 SVGIG (reference sequence). V dropped 5 bases and J dropped 7 bases, with 20 bases sitting between them. The CDR3 extends over 15 amino acids.

This clone occurred a few times. This chain links TRBV5-4 with TRBJ2-6, with a possible D match to TRBD1 (5 bases). This CDR3 has 15 amino acids. V lost 1 base and J 7 bases, leaving 12 bases between the germline ends. CDR1 and CDR2 from the germline V gene are SGHNT and YYREEE (reference sequence). The CDR3 nucleotides read TGTGCCAGCAGCTTGCCATTAGGGGCAGCCAACGTCCTGACTTTC. This translates into CASSLPLGAANVLTF.

V and J are TRBV11-2 and TRBJ2-5; maybe TRBD1 (5 bases). The CDR3 extends over 12 amino acids. Trimming stripped 5 bases from V and 5 bases from J, with 9 bases between. Germline-derived CDR1 and CDR2 are SGHAT and FQNNGV. The CDR3 DNA sequence: TGTGCCAGCAGCACAACAGGCGAGACCCAGTACTTC. It is translated as CASSTTGETQYF.

This clone was detected ten times or more. The chain links TRBV28 to TRBJ1-4, with 9 positions matching TRBD1. Germline V gene lookup returns CDR1 MDHEN and CDR2 SYDVKM. Germline trimming cut 5 bases from V and 8 bases from J; bases unmatched to any gene: 12. The length of the CDR3 is 16 residues. The CDR3 sequence: CASSIFTGTGPEKLFF. CDR3 sequence (DNA): TGTGCCAGCAGTATCTTTACCGGGACAGGGCCCGAAAAACTGTTTTTT.

This clone was seen a few times. This chain joins TRBV20-1 and TRBJ1-2; D unclear. Trimming cost V 0 bases and J 8 bases, with 7 bases left between them. The CDR3 is made up of 11 amino acids. Germline V lookup: CDR1 DFQATT, CDR2 SNEGSKA (reference sequence). The CDR3 nucleotides read TGCAGTGCTAGAGATAATGGGGGCTACACCTTC. It translates to CSARDNGGYTF.

This clone was recorded at least ten times. This chain connects TRBV23-1 to TRBJ2-5; D uncertain. TRBV23-1 is an open reading frame, and its role is uncertain. CDR3 length: 15 amino acids. Trimming pared 0 bases from V and 2 bases from J, leaving 10 bases between. CDR3 in amino acids: CASSQSKGGQETQYF. The CDR3 DNA follows: TGCGCCAGCAGTCAATCGAAGGGCGGTCAAGAGACCCAGTACTTC.

This clone was detected a few times. J is TRBJ2-7 and V is TRBV7-2; D is ambiguous. CDR3 size: 15 residues. In germline, CDR1 is SGHTA, CDR2 FQGNSA. V dropped 5 bases and J dropped 0 bases, with 14 bases sitting between them. The CDR3 loop is CASSTKGQSSYEQYF. The DNA for the CDR3 is TGTGCCAGCAGCACGAAAGGGCAGAGCTCCTACGAGCAGTACTTC.

This clone was seen repeatedly, ten times or more. This sequence joins TRBV7-9 and TRBJ2-1; 8 nucleotides line up with TRBD1. J lost 6 bases, V lost 2 bases, and 6 bases had no gene match. The CDR3 contains 15 residues. Per germline, CDR1 SEHNR and CDR2 FQNEAQ (reference sequence). CDR3 in DNA: TGTGCCAGCAGCTTACGAGGAGGACAGGGCAATGAGCAGTTCTTC. It is translated as CASSLRGGQGNEQFF.

V gene TRBV19 combines with J gene TRBJ1-1, with 9 bases lining up with TRBD1. This CDR3 comprises 15 residues. The J segment lost 4 bases and the V segment lost 4 bases, leaving 7 bases of the junction unmatched. CDR1 and CDR2 (germline): LNHDA, SQIVND (reference sequence). The CDR3 DNA reads as TGTGCCAGTAGTACCTTCGTGACAGGGGGCACTGAAGCTTTCTTT. It encodes CASSTFVTGGTEAFF.

With respect to this clone: Relative to the germline gene, one junction end is altered; a read error may explain this. The rearrangement uses TRBV10-3 and TRBJ2-3, with TRBD2 matching 11 bases. This CDR3 is 17 amino acids long. Per the germline V gene, CDR1 is ENHRY and CDR2 is SYGVKD. Here the CDR3 DNA reads TGTGCCAGCAGTTACCCCACTAGCGGGAGTGGTTCAGATACGCAGTATTTT. Translated, it gives CASSYPTSGSGSDTQYF.

This clone was observed a few times. The sample contains more than one DNA sequence encoding this CDR3. The J gene is TRBJ2-1, the V gene TRBV9; 11 nucleotides align to TRBD2. This CDR3 is built from 16 residues. Germline CDR1 SGDLS, CDR2 YYNGEE. Germline trimming cut 0 bases from V and 4 bases from J; bases unmatched to any gene: 3. Here the CDR3 reads CASSVAGTSGYNEQFF. CDR3 DNA sequence: TGTGCCAGCAGCGTAGCGGGGACTAGCGGATACAATGAGCAGTTCTTC.

In this sample, this clone turned up a few times. The chain is built from TRBV19 and TRBJ2-7, with D maybe TRBD2 (6 bases). CDR1 is LNHDA and CDR2 is SQIVND in the germline V gene (reference sequence). The CDR3 totals 14 residues. The germline V and J ends were trimmed by 6 bases and 3 bases, with 15 bases remaining between them. CDR3 DNA: TGTGCCAGTAGGTCCGGGACTGCCGTCTACGAGCAGTACTTC. It is translated as CASRSGTAVYEQYF.